These 30 T cell receptor beta chains originate from one sample sequenced in a study of technical replicates of blood from a few donors. Repertoires were generated with immunoSEQ multiplex PCR, while TCRdb's copy carries only in-frame clones and drops some. The data show fewer than 90,000 clones, around 92% seen once. The sequencing sample was made of T cells isolated from PBMCs. All receptors derive from a human donor in good health.

The V call is TRBV18, the J call TRBJ2-3; D ambiguous. Germline V lookup: CDR1 KGHSH, CDR2 LQKENI. The CDR3 consists of 14 residues. V was clipped by 1 base and J by 2 bases, with 7 bases between them. CDR3 sequence: CASSPRISTDTQYF. The CDR3 bases are TGTGCCAGCTCACCACGTATCTCCACAGATACGCAGTATTTT.

V is TRBV27 and J is TRBJ1-2, with D uncertain. Per the germline V gene, CDR1 is MNHEY and CDR2 is SMNVEV (reference sequence). The CDR3 runs 14 residues. V gave up 2 bases and J gave up 2 bases, with 9 bases separating them. CDR3 nucleotide sequence: TGTGCCAGCAGTTTAAGGTTCGGGAACTATGGCTACACCTTC. Its translation: CASSLRFGNYGYTF.

The chain has TRBV5-1 and TRBJ2-2, with D perhaps TRBD1 (5 bases). The germline V and J ends were trimmed by 5 bases and 2 bases, with 10 bases remaining between them. The germline V gene has CDR1 SGHRS and CDR2 YFSETQ. The CDR3 spans 14 residues. This CDR3 is CASRKDSNTGELFF. In DNA form, the CDR3 reads TGCGCCAGCAGGAAAGACAGTAACACCGGGGAGCTGTTTTTT.

This sequence joins TRBV11-2 and TRBJ1-1; no firm D call. The CDR3 has 14 residues. Germline CDR1 reads SGHAT; CDR2 reads FQNNGV. V lost 0 bases, J lost 5 bases, and 10 bases lay in between. In DNA, the CDR3 is TGTGCCAGCAGCTTAGACAGCTTCGGGACTGAAGCTTTCTTT. It translates to CASSLDSFGTEAFF.

The CDR3 reads CASLRTGGLGELFF. CDR3 bases: TGTGCCAGCTTACGGACAGGGGGACTCGGGGAGCTGTTTTTT. This chain joins TRBV27 and TRBJ2-2; 10 positions match TRBD1. From germline, CDR1 is MNHEY and CDR2 SMNVEV (reference sequence). V was pared by 8 bases and J by 7 bases, with 7 bases of the junction left unmatched. The CDR3 is made up of 14 amino acids.

This chain connects TRBV28 to TRBJ2-7; unclear D gene. CDR3 length equals 11 residues. Germline CDR1 and CDR2: MDHEN and SYDVKM. The V end lost 6 bases, the J end lost 3 bases, and 6 bases lay between the germline ends. The chain's CDR3 is CASRINYEQYF. The CDR3 region has the DNA TGTGCCAGCAGAATTAACTACGAGCAGTACTTC.

This clone was seen only once. The chain is built from TRBV7-2 and TRBJ2-1; D is perhaps TRBD2 (5 bases). Germline CDR1 reads SGHTA; CDR2 reads FQGNSA. Trimming removed 5 bases at V and 9 bases at J, with 11 bases between. CDR3 length equals 12 residues. DNA of the CDR3: TGTGCCAGCAGCACGGGATACGGTGAGCAGTTCTTC. This gives the protein CASSTGYGEQFF.

The V and J genes are TRBV20-1 and TRBJ2-7; 9 nucleotides line up with TRBD1. Germline assignment: CDR1 DFQATT and CDR2 SNEGSKA (reference sequence). Trimming removed 1 base from V and 9 bases from J; junction bases left unmatched: 1. The CDR3 is 11 residues long. The CDR3 bases are TGCAGTGCTAGAGTGGGACAGGGGCAGTACTTC. This encodes CSARVGQGQYF.

This chain connects TRBV5-4 to TRBJ2-3; no reliable D call. CDR1 is SGHNT, CDR2 YYREEE, per germline (reference sequence). This CDR3 is built from 14 residues. V was shortened by 0 bases and J by 4 bases, with 9 bases between the two germline ends. The CDR3: CASSLAGSSDTQYF. The CDR3 DNA reads TGTGCCAGCAGCTTGGCAGGATCCTCAGATACGCAGTATTTT.

J is TRBJ2-5 and V is TRBV15, with no clear D. This CDR3 is 15 amino acids long. In germline, CDR1 is LNHNV, CDR2 YYDKDF (reference sequence). V lost 1 base and J lost 2, with 11 bases in between. The CDR3 region has the DNA TGTGCCACCAGCAGAGCGCTCTACGAGCAAGAGACCCAGTACTTC. It specifies CATSRALYEQETQYF.

The chain combines TRBV4-1 with TRBJ2-6; D perhaps matches TRBD2 (6 bases). Germline V gene data show CDR1 as MGHRA and CDR2 as YSYEKL. V was trimmed by 8 bases and J by 3 bases, leaving 17 bases between them. There are 16 residues in the CDR3. The CDR3 reads CASARGGFLGANVLTF. CDR3 in DNA: TGCGCCAGCGCCAGAGGAGGGTTTCTTGGGGCCAACGTCCTGACTTTC.

The chain recombines TRBV5-6 with TRBJ2-1, with D hard to call. The CDR3 consists of 12 residues. CDR1 SGHDT and CDR2 YYEEEE come from the germline V gene. The germline V and J ends were trimmed by 1 base and 8 bases, with 7 bases remaining between them. The CDR3 sequence: CASSLSYYEQFF. The CDR3 bases are TGTGCCAGCAGCTTGTCTTATTATGAGCAGTTCTTC.

V is TRBV30 and J is TRBJ2-7; TRBD2 agrees at 7 bases. Germline trimming cut 0 bases from V and 2 bases from J; bases unmatched to any gene: 7. CDR1 is GTSNPN and CDR2 is SVGIG in the germline V gene (reference sequence). CDR3 length equals 15 residues. The CDR3 loop is CAWSVLGGTPYEQYF. CDR3 in DNA: TGTGCCTGGAGTGTACTCGGGGGGACGCCCTACGAGCAGTACTTC. Variable domain in full (rest from reference TRBV30 and TRBJ2-7): SQTIHQWPATLVQPVGSPLSLECTVEGTSNPNLYWYRQAAGRGLQLLFYSVGIGQISSEVPQNLSASRPQDRQFILSSKKLLLSDSGFYLCAWSVLGGTPYEQYFGPGTRLTVT.

The chain couples TRBV27 to TRBJ2-7; tentatively, D is TRBD2 (6 bases). Trimming cost V 5 bases and J 7 bases, with 15 bases left between them. Germline V gives CDR1 MNHEY, CDR2 SMNVEV (reference sequence). The CDR3 is 13 residues long. The CDR3, as DNA: TGTGCCAGCAGTATGACTAGAGCTTGGGAGCAGTACTTC. Translated: CASSMTRAWEQYF.

This rearrangement joins TRBV28 to TRBJ2-1; D is perhaps TRBD2 (6 bases). Trimming removed 7 bases at V and 2 bases at J, with 12 bases between. Per germline, CDR1 MDHEN and CDR2 SYDVKM. This CDR3 has 14 residues. DNA for the CDR3: TGTGCCAGCATCGGGGCGGGAACCTACAATGAGCAGTTCTTC. Translation gives CASIGAGTYNEQFF.

CDR3 region: CSVWSGSEYNEQFF. The CDR3 DNA reads TGCAGCGTTTGGAGTGGGAGCGAGTACAATGAGCAGTTCTTC. The rearrangement joins TRBV29-1 to TRBJ2-1; possible D gene TRBD2, 5 bases. Trimming took off 5 bases at V and 4 bases at J, with 15 bases between the two ends. The CDR3 sequence is 14 residues long. The germline V gene encodes CDR1 SQVTM and CDR2 ANQGSEA.

Only a few counts were recorded for this clone. The chain combines TRBV30 with TRBJ2-1; TRBD2 aligns across 11 bases. With V trimmed by 4 bases and J by 10 bases, 6 bases remained unmatched. This CDR3 region has 13 residues. CDR1 GTSNPN and CDR2 SVGIG come from the germline V gene (reference sequence). CDR3 sequence: CAWNSGRAREQFF. The CDR3 DNA reads TGTGCCTGGAATAGCGGGAGGGCCCGGGAGCAGTTCTTC.

This clone has just one count. The genes are TRBV2 and TRBJ2-3, with a possible D match to TRBD2 (6 bases). Germline V gene lookup returns CDR1 SNHLY and CDR2 FYNNEI. Trimming took off 7 bases at V and 2 bases at J, with 19 bases between the two ends. The CDR3 sequence is 16 residues long. This chain's CDR3 is CASTGGLASFTDTQYF. CDR3 coding DNA: TGTGCCAGCACTGGAGGGCTAGCGAGTTTCACAGATACGCAGTATTTT.

This clone came up a few times. The chain carries TRBV4-1 and TRBJ1-2; the match to TRBD1 covers 7 bases. The junction had 14 bases not matched to a gene; V was cut back by 6 bases and J by 10 bases. Germline V CDR1 and CDR2: MGHRA, YSYEKL. This CDR3 spans 14 amino acids. DNA for the CDR3: TGCGCCAGCAGGGAAACAGGGGAATTGAGGGACTACACCTTC. This gives the protein CASRETGELRDYTF.

This chain links TRBV28 with TRBJ1-2; weak D call: TRBD1 (6 bases). Germline loops: CDR1 MDHEN, CDR2 SYDVKM. Trimming pared 6 bases from V and 8 bases from J, leaving 16 bases between. This CDR3 is 13 amino acids long. CDR3 sequence: CASRFRGGGGYTF. Here the CDR3 DNA reads TGTGCCAGCAGATTTCGGGGGGGCGGAGGCTACACCTTC.

This sequence joins TRBV29-1 and TRBJ2-1, with D unresolved. Deletions cut 2 bases from V and 0 bases from J, with 11 bases between. The CDR3 spans 15 residues. The germline gives CDR1 SQVTM, CDR2 ANQGSEA. CDR3 sequence: CSVEILRSSYNEQFF. CDR3 in DNA: TGCAGCGTTGAAATCCTAAGAAGCTCCTACAATGAGCAGTTCTTC.

The chain combines TRBV30 with TRBJ2-2; 11 nucleotides align to TRBD1. Germline CDR1 is GTSNPN and CDR2 is SVGIG (reference sequence). This CDR3 is built from 16 residues. J lost 6 bases, V lost 2 bases, and 8 bases had no gene match. The CDR3 loop reads CAWSYPMDRGPGELFF. In DNA form, the CDR3 reads TGTGCCTGGAGTTACCCCATGGACAGGGGGCCCGGGGAGCTGTTTTTT. The whole variable domain, filled in from reference TRBV30 and TRBJ2-2, reads SQTIHQWPATLVQPVGSPLSLECTVEGTSNPNLYWYRQAAGRGLQLLFYSVGIGQISSEVPQNLSASRPQDRQFILSSKKLLLSDSGFYLCAWSYPMDRGPGELFFGEGSRLTVL.

This chain joins TRBV29-1 and TRBJ2-6, with a tentative D call TRBD1 (6 bases). The ends were cut back, 7 bases at V and 0 bases at J, with 13 bases in the middle. The CDR3 runs 15 residues. The germline CDR1 and CDR2 sequences are SQVTM and ANQGSEA. CDR3: CSAGDRSSGANVLTF. The CDR3 DNA sequence: TGCAGCGCAGGGGACCGATCCTCTGGGGCCAACGTCCTGACTTTC.

CDR3 coding DNA: TGTGCCAGCAGCACCGGACTAGCGGGAGCAAGCGGGGAGCTGTTTTTT. It yields the protein CASSTGLAGASGELFF. The rearrangement uses TRBV7-3 and TRBJ2-2; 13 nucleotides match TRBD2. Germline V gene sequence: CDR1 SGHTA, CDR2 FQGTGA. V gave up 5 bases and J gave up 7 bases; unmatched junction bases: 7. This CDR3 is 16 amino acids long.

This chain uses TRBV5-1 with TRBJ2-1, with D maybe TRBD2 (7 bases). CDR3 length equals 13 residues. Trimming removed 5 bases at V and 6 bases at J, with 12 bases between. CDR1 is SGHRS and CDR2 is YFSETQ in the germline V gene. CDR3 residues: CASSPRGANEQFF. DNA for the CDR3: TGCGCCAGCAGTCCTCGGGGGGCCAATGAGCAGTTCTTC.

The genes are TRBV6-4 and TRBJ2-1; TRBD2 matches at 9 bases. This CDR3 is 15 amino acids long. Germline CDR1 is MRHNA and CDR2 is SNTAGT. The junction had 11 bases not matched to a gene; V was cut back by 2 bases and J by 12 bases. The CDR3, as DNA: TGTGCCAGCAGTGACCCAGCGCGGGAGGGGGGGGTGCAGTTCTTC. This sequence encodes CASSDPAREGGVQFF.

V is TRBV4-3 and J is TRBJ2-5; 8 bases match TRBD2. The CDR3 covers 15 residues. Trimming at V came to 3 bases and at J to 4 bases, leaving 7 bases not matched to a gene. Germline V gene data show CDR1 as LGHNA and CDR2 as YSLEER. The CDR3 nucleotides read TGCGCCAGCAGCCAGTCACCGGGACTAGGAGAGACCCAGTACTTC. This gives the protein CASSQSPGLGETQYF.

This clone showed up just a few times. The rearrangement links TRBV9 to TRBJ2-2, with a possible D match to TRBD2 (6 bases). Trimming took 9 bases from V and 6 from J, leaving 12 bases between them. From germline, CDR1 is SGDLS and CDR2 YYNGEE. CDR3 length: 12 amino acids. The CDR3 is CATGGVAGELFF. DNA of the CDR3: TGTGCCACCGGGGGTGTAGCCGGGGAGCTGTTTTTT. Full variable domain (missing parts from reference TRBV9 and TRBJ2-2): DSGVTQTPKHLITATGQRVTLRCSPRSGDLSVYWYQQSLDQGLQFLIQYYNGEERAKGNILERFSAQQFPDLHSELNLSSLELGDSALYFCATGGVAGELFFGEGSRLTVL.

The rearrangement joins TRBV30 to TRBJ1-1, with D possibly matching TRBD1 (6 bases). This CDR3 has 15 residues. Germline loops: CDR1 GTSNPN, CDR2 SVGIG (reference sequence). V lost 0 bases, J lost 4 bases, and 15 bases lay in between. This CDR3 is CAWSVWGRESTEAFF. CDR3 DNA: TGTGCCTGGAGTGTATGGGGGCGCGAATCCACTGAAGCTTTCTTT.

Written as DNA, the CDR3 is TGTGCCAGCAGCCGGGACAGGAACTATGGCTACACCTTC. It specifies CASSRDRNYGYTF. The chain is built from TRBV7-2 and TRBJ1-2; 8 bases are shared with TRBD1. This CDR3 comprises 13 residues. J gave up 2 bases and V 5 bases, and 1 base lay outside the gene matches. The V gene's germline CDR1 is SGHTA and CDR2 FQGNSA.